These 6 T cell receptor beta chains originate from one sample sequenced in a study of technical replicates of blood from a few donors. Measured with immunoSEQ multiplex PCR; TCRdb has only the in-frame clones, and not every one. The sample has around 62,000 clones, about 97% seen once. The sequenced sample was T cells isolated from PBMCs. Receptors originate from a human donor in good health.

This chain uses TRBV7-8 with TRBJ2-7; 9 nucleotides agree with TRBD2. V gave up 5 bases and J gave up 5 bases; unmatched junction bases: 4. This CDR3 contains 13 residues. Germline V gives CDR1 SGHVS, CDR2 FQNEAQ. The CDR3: CASSPGTSHEQYF. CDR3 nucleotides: TGTGCCAGCAGCCCCGGGACTAGCCACGAGCAGTACTTC. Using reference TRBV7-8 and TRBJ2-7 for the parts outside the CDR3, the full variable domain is GAGVSQSPRYKVAKRGQDVALRCDPISGHVSLFWYQQALGQGPEFLTYFQNEAQLDKSGLPSDRFFAERPEGSVSTLKIQRTQQEDSAVYLCASSPGTSHEQYFGPGTRLTVT.

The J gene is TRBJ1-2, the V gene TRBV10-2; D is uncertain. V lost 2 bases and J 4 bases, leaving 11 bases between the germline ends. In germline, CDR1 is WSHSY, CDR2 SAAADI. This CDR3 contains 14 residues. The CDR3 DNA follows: TGCGCCAGCAGTGAGGCCGACGGGTCCTATGGCTACACCTTC. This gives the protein CASSEADGSYGYTF.

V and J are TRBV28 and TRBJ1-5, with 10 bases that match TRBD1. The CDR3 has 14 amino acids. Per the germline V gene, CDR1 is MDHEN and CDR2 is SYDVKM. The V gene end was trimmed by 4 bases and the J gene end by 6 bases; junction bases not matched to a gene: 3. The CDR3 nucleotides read TGTGCCAGCAGTTCGGGACAGGGGTCTCAGCCCCAGCATTTT. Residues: CASSSGQGSQPQHF. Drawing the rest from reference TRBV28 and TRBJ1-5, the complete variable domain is DVKVTQSSRYLVKRTGEKVFLECVQDMDHENMFWYRQDPGLGLRLIYFSYDVKMKEKGDIPEGYSVSREKKERFSLILESASTNQTSMYLCASSSGQGSQPQHFGDGTRLSIL.

In DNA, the CDR3 is TGTGCCAGCAGTCGCCCGGGACAAGCCTACGAGCAGTACTTC. This codes for CASSRPGQAYEQYF. The rearrangement links TRBV28 to TRBJ2-7, with TRBD1 as a possible D gene (6 bases). The CDR3 totals 14 residues. Germline V lookup: CDR1 MDHEN, CDR2 SYDVKM. Trimming cost V 5 bases and J 2 bases, with 13 bases left between them.

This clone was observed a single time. The CDR3 coding sequence is TGTGCCAGCAGCGTAGGGCTAGCGGGAGTGAAATACTACAATGAGCAGTTCTTC. It is translated as CASSVGLAGVKYYNEQFF. The rearrangement uses TRBV9 and TRBJ2-1, with 10 positions matching TRBD2. The CDR3 is 18 amino acids. The germline gives CDR1 SGDLS, CDR2 YYNGEE. The J segment lost 3 bases and the V segment lost 0 bases, leaving 9 bases of the junction unmatched.

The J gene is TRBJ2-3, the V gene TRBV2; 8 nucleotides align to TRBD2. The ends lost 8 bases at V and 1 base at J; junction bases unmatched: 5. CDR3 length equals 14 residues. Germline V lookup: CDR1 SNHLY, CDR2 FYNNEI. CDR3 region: CASLNGGGTDTQYF. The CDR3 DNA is TGTGCCAGCCTTAACGGGGGGGGCACAGATACGCAGTATTTT.